This T cell receptor beta chain was sequenced in a study of graft-versus-host responses after intestinal transplantation. Background on the study: Recipients had multivisceral, liver-intestinal, or isolated intestinal transplants. The whole recipient group had anti-thymocyte globulin induction followed by tacrolimus and steroids for two to three years. Study-level points and caveats: Recipient marrow harbored GvH clones, some of which surfaced first in ileum or blood. Individuals who had graft-donor T cell macrochimerism had allografts that showed high graft-versus-host to host-versus-graft clonal ratios.

Profiling relied on immunoSEQ multiplex PCR, and the TCRdb table lists in-frame clones only, not all of them. The sample has about 9,600 clones, around four fifths seen once. Once graft tissue had been processed, intraepithelial and lamina propria lymphocytes were released. The sample holds one count of this clone. Its antigen is currently unknown. Per germline, CDR1 SGHVT and CDR2 SQSDAQ. V lost 3 bases and J lost 2, with 11 bases in between. The length of the CDR3 is 14 residues. Sequencing used ileum tissue, obtained roughly 450 days after intestinal transplantation. This rearrangement joins TRBV7-4 to TRBJ2-7; D gene ambiguous. This TCR came from a human patient who received an intestinal transplant, so some T cells may come from the graft donor. Here the CDR3 reads CASSLVAFPYEQYF. The CDR3 DNA is TGTGCCAGCAGCTTGGTAGCCTTCCCCTACGAGCAGTACTTC. Combining the CDR3 with reference TRBV7-4 and TRBJ2-7 gives the whole variable domain GAGVSQSPRYKVAKRGRDVALRCDSISGHVTLYWYRQTLGQGSEVLTYSQSDAQRDKSGRPSGRFSAERPERSVSTLKIQRTEQGDSAVYLCASSLVAFPYEQYFGPGTRLTVT.